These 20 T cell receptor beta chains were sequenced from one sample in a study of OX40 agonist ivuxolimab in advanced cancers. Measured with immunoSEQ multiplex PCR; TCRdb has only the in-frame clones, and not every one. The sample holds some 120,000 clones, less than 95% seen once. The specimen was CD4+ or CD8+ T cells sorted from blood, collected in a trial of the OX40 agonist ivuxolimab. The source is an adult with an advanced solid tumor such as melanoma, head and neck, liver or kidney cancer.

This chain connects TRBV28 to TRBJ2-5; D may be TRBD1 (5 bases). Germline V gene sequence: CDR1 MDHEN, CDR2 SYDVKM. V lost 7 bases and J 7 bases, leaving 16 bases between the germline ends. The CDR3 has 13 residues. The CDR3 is CASTQTVGGTQYF. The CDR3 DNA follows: TGTGCCAGCACCCAGACAGTCGGTGGGACCCAGTACTTC.

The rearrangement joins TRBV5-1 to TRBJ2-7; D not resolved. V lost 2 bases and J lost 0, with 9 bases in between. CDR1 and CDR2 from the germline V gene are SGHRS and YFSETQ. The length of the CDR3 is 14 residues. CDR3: CASSFGRTSYEQYF. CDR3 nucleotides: TGCGCCAGCAGCTTTGGCAGGACCTCCTACGAGCAGTACTTC.

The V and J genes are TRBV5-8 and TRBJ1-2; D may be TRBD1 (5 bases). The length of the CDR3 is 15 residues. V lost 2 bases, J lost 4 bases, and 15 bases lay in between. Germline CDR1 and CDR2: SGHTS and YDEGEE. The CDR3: CASSLGNRGGYGYTF. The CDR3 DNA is TGTGCCAGCAGCTTAGGTAATCGGGGCGGCTATGGCTACACCTTC. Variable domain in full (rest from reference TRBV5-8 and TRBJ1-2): EAGVTQSPTHLIKTRGQQATLRCSPISGHTSVYWYQQALGLGLQFLLWYDEGEERNRGNFPPRFSGRQFPNYSSELNVNALELEDSALYLCASSLGNRGGYGYTFGSGTRLTVV.

The CDR3 loop is CASSPGTGVIGYTF. DNA of the CDR3: TGTGCCAGCAGCCCCGGGACAGGGGTCATTGGCTACACCTTC. This chain links TRBV7-9 with TRBJ1-2; 10 bases are a match to TRBD1. The CDR3 loop spans 14 amino acids. Germline V gene sequence: CDR1 SEHNR, CDR2 FQNEAQ (reference sequence). The trim removed 5 bases at V and 7 bases at J, leaving 7 bases unmatched.

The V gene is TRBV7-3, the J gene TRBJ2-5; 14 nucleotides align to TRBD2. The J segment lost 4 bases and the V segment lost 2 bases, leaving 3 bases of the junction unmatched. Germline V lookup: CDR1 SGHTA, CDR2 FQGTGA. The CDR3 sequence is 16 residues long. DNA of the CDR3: TGTGCCAGCAGCTTACTAGGGACTAGCGGGAGAGAGACCCAGTACTTC. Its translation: CASSLLGTSGRETQYF.

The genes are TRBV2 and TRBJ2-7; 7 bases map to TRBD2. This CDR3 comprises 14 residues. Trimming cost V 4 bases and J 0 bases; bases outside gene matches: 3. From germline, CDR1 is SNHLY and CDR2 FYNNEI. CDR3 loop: CASSGSGYSYEQYF. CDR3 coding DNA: TGTGCCAGCAGTGGTAGCGGGTACTCCTACGAGCAGTACTTC. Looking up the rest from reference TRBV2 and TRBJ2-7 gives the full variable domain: EPEVTQTPSHQVTQMGQEVILRCVPISNHLYFYWYRQILGQKVEFLVSFYNNEISEKSEIFDDQFSVERPDGSNFTLKIRSTKLEDSAMYFCASSGSGYSYEQYFGPGTRLTVT.

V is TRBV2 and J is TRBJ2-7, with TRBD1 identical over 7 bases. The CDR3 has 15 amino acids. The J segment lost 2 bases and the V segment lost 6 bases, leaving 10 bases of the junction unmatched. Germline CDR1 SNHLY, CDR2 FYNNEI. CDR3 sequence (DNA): TGTGCCAGCAGAGAAATGGGACAGCATACCTACGAGCAGTACTTC. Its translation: CASREMGQHTYEQYF.

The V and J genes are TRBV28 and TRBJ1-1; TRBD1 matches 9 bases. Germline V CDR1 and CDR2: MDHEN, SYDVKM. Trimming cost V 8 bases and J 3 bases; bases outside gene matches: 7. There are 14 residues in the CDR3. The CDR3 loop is CASSTGGKDTEAFF. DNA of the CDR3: TGTGCCAGCTCGACAGGGGGAAAAGACACTGAAGCTTTCTTT.

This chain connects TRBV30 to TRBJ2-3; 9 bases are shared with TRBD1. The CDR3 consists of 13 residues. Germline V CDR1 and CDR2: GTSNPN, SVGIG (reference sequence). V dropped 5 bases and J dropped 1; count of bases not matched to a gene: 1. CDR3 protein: CAWDRGGTDTQYF. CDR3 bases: TGTGCCTGGGACAGGGGGGGCACAGATACGCAGTATTTT. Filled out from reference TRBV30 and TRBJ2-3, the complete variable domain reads SQTIHQWPATLVQPVGSPLSLECTVEGTSNPNLYWYRQAAGRGLQLLFYSVGIGQISSEVPQNLSASRPQDRQFILSSKKLLLSDSGFYLCAWDRGGTDTQYFGPGTRLTVL.

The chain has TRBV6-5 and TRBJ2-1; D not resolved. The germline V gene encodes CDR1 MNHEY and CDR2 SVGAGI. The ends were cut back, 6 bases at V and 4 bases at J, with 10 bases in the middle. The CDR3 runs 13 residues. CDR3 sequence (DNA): TGTGCCAGCAGGTTAATAGGTTACAATGAGCAGTTCTTC. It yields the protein CASRLIGYNEQFF.

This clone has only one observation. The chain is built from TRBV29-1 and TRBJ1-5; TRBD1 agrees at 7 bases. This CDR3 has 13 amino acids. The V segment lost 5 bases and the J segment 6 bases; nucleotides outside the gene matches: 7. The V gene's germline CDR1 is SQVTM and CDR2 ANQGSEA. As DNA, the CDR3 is TGCAGCGTTTCAGGGACAGAGGCTCAGCCCCAGCATTTT. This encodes CSVSGTEAQPQHF.

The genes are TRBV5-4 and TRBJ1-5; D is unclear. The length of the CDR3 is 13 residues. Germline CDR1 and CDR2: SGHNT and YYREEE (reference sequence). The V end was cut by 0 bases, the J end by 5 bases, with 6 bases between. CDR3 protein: CASSLGEDQPQHF. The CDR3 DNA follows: TGTGCCAGCAGCTTGGGGGAAGATCAGCCCCAGCATTTT.

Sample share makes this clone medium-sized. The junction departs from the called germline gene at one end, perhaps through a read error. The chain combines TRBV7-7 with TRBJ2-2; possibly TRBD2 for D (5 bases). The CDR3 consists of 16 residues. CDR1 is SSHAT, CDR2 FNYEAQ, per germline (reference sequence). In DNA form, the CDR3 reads TGTGCTAGCAGCTTAGCGTCCGACGTGAACACCGGGGAGCTGTTTTTT. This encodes CASSLASDVNTGELFF.

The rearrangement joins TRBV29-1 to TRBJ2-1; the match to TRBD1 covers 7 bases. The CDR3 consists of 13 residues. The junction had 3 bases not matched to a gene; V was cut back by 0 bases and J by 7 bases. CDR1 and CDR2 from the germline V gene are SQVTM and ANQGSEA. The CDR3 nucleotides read TGCAGCGTTGAAGATAGGGGGCGTAATGAGCAGTTCTTC. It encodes CSVEDRGRNEQFF.

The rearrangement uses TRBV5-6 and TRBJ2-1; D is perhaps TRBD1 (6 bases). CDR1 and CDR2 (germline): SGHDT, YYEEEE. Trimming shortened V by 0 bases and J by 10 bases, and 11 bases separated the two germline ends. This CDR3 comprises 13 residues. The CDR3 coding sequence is TGTGCCAGCAGCTTGGACAGGGCGAGCGAGCAGTTCTTC. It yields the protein CASSLDRASEQFF. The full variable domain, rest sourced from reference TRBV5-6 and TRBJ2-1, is DAGVTQSPTHLIKTRGQQVTLRCSPKSGHDTVSWYQQALGQGPQFIFQYYEEEERQRGNFPDRFSGHQFPNYSSELNVNALLLGDSALYLCASSLDRASEQFFGPGTRLTVL.

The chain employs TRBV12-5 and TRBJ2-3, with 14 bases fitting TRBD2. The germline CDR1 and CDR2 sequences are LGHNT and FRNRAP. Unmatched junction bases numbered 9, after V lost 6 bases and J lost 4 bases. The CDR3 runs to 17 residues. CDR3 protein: CASGLPGLAGVPDTQYF. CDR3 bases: TGTGCTAGTGGCCTCCCGGGACTAGCGGGAGTCCCAGATACGCAGTATTTT.

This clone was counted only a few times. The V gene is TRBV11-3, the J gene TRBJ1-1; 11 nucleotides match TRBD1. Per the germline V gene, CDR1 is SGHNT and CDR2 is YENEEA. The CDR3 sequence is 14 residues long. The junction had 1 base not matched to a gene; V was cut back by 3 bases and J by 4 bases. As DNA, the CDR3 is TGTGCCAGCAGCTTCGGGACAGGGGGCACTGAAGCTTTCTTT. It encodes CASSFGTGGTEAFF.

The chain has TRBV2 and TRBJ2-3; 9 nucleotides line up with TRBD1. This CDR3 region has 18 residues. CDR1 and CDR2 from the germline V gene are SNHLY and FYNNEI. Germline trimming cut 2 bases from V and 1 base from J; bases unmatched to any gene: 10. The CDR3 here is CASSEMARTGARTDTQYF. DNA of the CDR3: TGTGCCAGCAGTGAAATGGCTCGGACAGGGGCCCGCACAGATACGCAGTATTTT.

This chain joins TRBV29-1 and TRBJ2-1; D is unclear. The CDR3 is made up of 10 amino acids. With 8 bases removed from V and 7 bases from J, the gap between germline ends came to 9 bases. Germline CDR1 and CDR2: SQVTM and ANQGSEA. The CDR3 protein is CSFLGNEQFF. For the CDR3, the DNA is TGCAGCTTCCTTGGGAATGAGCAGTTCTTC.

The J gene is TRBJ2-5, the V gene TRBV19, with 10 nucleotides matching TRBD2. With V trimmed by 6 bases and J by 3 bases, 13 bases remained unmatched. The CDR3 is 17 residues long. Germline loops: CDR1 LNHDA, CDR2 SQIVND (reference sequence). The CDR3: CASRPRGLAGAKETQYF. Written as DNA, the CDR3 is TGTGCCAGTAGACCTCGGGGTCTAGCGGGAGCCAAAGAGACCCAGTACTTC.